The 20 T cell receptor beta chains listed next were all sequenced from one sample in a study of cytomegalovirus exposure and HLA in healthy donors. Produced via immunoSEQ multiplex PCR; TCRdb's table is partial and in-frame only. The table has 140,000 to 150,000 clones, over 90% seen once; the top ten hold approximately 1.8%. The specimen sequenced was PBMCs. The receptors derive from a man aged 18-30 years in good health and CMV-seropositive.

The V and J genes are TRBV5-1 and TRBJ2-3, with TRBD1 matching over 9 bases. J gave up 3 bases and V 3 bases, and 5 bases lay outside the gene matches. CDR3 length: 15 residues. CDR1 is SGHRS, CDR2 YFSETQ, per germline. CDR3 in amino acids: CASSWPGQGTDTQYF. The CDR3 nucleotides are TGCGCCAGCAGCTGGCCCGGACAGGGGACAGATACGCAGTATTTT.

The chain is built from TRBV7-9 and TRBJ2-3; 10 bases are a match to TRBD2. The CDR3 length is 14 residues. Germline-derived CDR1 and CDR2 are SEHNR and FQNEAQ (reference sequence). The V and J ends lost 5 bases and 4 bases, in that order; junction bases with no gene match: 3. CDR3 DNA sequence: TGTGCCAGCAGCCTAGGACTAGCGGCAGATACGCAGTATTTT. It specifies CASSLGLAADTQYF.

The chain carries TRBV28 and TRBJ2-5; a possible D gene is TRBD1 (5 bases). The length of the CDR3 is 17 residues. V shed 3 bases and J shed 1 base, with 18 bases lying between them. Germline CDR1 and CDR2: MDHEN and SYDVKM. CDR3 amino acids: CASSLLEGQGFQETQYF. CDR3 DNA sequence: TGTGCCAGCAGTTTGCTGGAAGGGCAGGGCTTCCAAGAGACCCAGTACTTC.

The rearrangement links TRBV6-5 to TRBJ2-6, with no clear D. Between the trimmed V and J ends, which lost 8 bases and 5 bases, there was a span of 10 bases. CDR1 is MNHEY, CDR2 SVGAGI, per germline. This CDR3 is 13 amino acids long. CDR3 DNA: TGTGCCAGCTCCCGGGTCTGGGCCAACGTCCTGACTTTC. Translated: CASSRVWANVLTF.

This clone is a singleton in its sample. V usage is TRBV10-3 and J usage is TRBJ2-1, with a possible D match to TRBD1 (5 bases). Germline CDR1 and CDR2: ENHRY and SYGVKD. Trimming took 3 bases from V and 10 from J, leaving 10 bases between them. CDR3 length equals 12 residues. The CDR3 nucleotides are TGTGCCATCAGTGATACGTGGGGCGAGCAGTTCTTC. Translation: CAISDTWGEQFF.

This clone was detected only once. V usage is TRBV2 and J usage is TRBJ2-7, with a possible D match to TRBD1 (6 bases). The CDR3 is 14 residues long. CDR1 SNHLY and CDR2 FYNNEI come from the germline V gene. V was shortened by 6 bases and J by 5 bases, with 17 bases between the two germline ends. CDR3 DNA sequence: TGTGCCAGCAGGAGGGAGAGGGCAGGGGACGAGCAGTACTTC. Translation gives CASRRERAGDEQYF.

This clone appeared once. V usage is TRBV28 and J usage is TRBJ2-7; D unclear. V lost 4 bases and J 0 bases, leaving 10 bases between the germline ends. From germline, CDR1 is MDHEN and CDR2 SYDVKM. The CDR3 is 14 amino acids. The CDR3 DNA follows: TGTGCCAGCAGTTCCGCGGCTCTCTCCTACGAGCAGTACTTC. This translates into CASSSAALSYEQYF.

The rearrangement links TRBV5-6 to TRBJ2-1; 9 bases line up with TRBD1. Germline values: CDR1 SGHDT, CDR2 YYEEEE. Losses at the gene ends were 0 bases for V and 9 bases for J; bases not matched to a gene: 1. The CDR3 is made up of 13 amino acids. The CDR3 sequence: CASSLGQGGEQFF. For the CDR3, the DNA is TGTGCCAGCAGCTTGGGACAGGGGGGTGAGCAGTTCTTC.

The J gene is TRBJ1-6, the V gene TRBV19, with TRBD1 as a possible D gene (6 bases). The CDR3 consists of 13 residues. The V and J ends lost 9 bases and 5 bases respectively, with 11 bases between them. Germline V lookup: CDR1 LNHDA, CDR2 SQIVND (reference sequence). The CDR3 reads CASLGGHNSPLHF. Written as DNA, the CDR3 is TGTGCCAGCCTCGGGGGGCATAATTCACCCCTCCACTTT.

The chain has TRBV5-1 and TRBJ1-1; TRBD1 agrees at 8 bases. The J segment lost 11 bases and the V segment lost 8 bases, leaving 14 bases of the junction unmatched. This CDR3 has 13 residues. The germline CDR1 and CDR2 sequences are SGHRS and YFSETQ. DNA for the CDR3: TGCGCCAGGGACAGGGTTGTACAAAGATTGGCTTTCTTT. The encoded protein is CARDRVVQRLAFF. Complete variable domain (other parts from reference TRBV5-1 and TRBJ1-1): KAGVTQTPRYLIKTRGQQVTLSCSPISGHRSVSWYQQTPGQGLQFLFEYFSETQRNKGNFPGRFSGRQFSNSRSEMNVSTLELGDSALYLCARDRVVQRLAFFGQGTRLTVV.

CDR3 DNA: TGTGCCAGCAGCGTAGGGACTAGCGGGTTTGCGTTCTTC. Amino acids: CASSVGTSGFAFF. This chain connects TRBV9 to TRBJ2-1; 11 nucleotides agree with TRBD2. The CDR3 extends over 13 amino acids. Germline V gene sequence: CDR1 SGDLS, CDR2 YYNGEE. V lost 0 bases to trimming and J lost 15 bases; unmatched junction nucleotides: 5.

The chain couples TRBV5-1 to TRBJ2-1, with 10 bases identical to TRBD2. The V gene end was trimmed by 3 bases and the J gene end by 6 bases; junction bases not matched to a gene: 6. The CDR3 runs 15 residues. Germline V gives CDR1 SGHRS, CDR2 YFSETQ. The CDR3 region has the DNA TGCGCCAGCAGCTGGATTATAGCGGGAGGCAATGAGCAGTTCTTC. This sequence encodes CASSWIIAGGNEQFF.

The CDR3 reads CASSQESLPAYEQYF. In DNA, the CDR3 is TGTGCCAGCAGCCAAGAATCACTACCGGCCTACGAGCAGTACTTC. This chain uses TRBV4-2 with TRBJ2-7; D ambiguous. Germline CDR1 is LGHNA and CDR2 is YNFKEQ. Trimming left V 0 bases short and J 2 bases short, with 11 bases between. This CDR3 comprises 15 residues.

The chain carries TRBV14 and TRBJ2-3, with D perhaps matching TRBD2 (7 bases). Germline V CDR1 and CDR2: SGHDN, FVKESK. V lost 4 bases to trimming and J lost 1 base, with 15 bases between them. The CDR3 is 16 residues long. In DNA form, the CDR3 reads TGTGCCAGCAGCCCCCTAGGGGGGGGAGGCACAGATACGCAGTATTTT. Its protein product is CASSPLGGGGTDTQYF.

V is TRBV12-1 and J is TRBJ2-1; the table's D call TRBD2 went unverified against the DNA. TRBV12-1 counts as a pseudogene. The CDR3 is 15 residues long. This CDR3 reads CASSFEAGENNEQFF. The CDR3 DNA is TGTGCCAGCAGCTTTGAAGCGGGCGAAAACAATGAGCAGTTCTTC.

In DNA form, the CDR3 reads TGTGCCAGCAGCACAGCAGGGCTTTCCTACGAGCAGTACTTC. It codes for CASSTAGLSYEQYF. The J gene is TRBJ2-7, the V gene TRBV6-6; possible D gene TRBD1, 5 bases. In germline, CDR1 is MNHNY, CDR2 SVGAGI (reference sequence). Trimming pared 6 bases from V and 1 base from J, leaving 13 bases between. This CDR3 is built from 14 residues.

The J gene is TRBJ1-1, the V gene TRBV6-1; D remains ambiguous. CDR3 size: 12 residues. Germline CDR1 reads MNHNS; CDR2 reads SASEGT. V lost 6 bases and J lost 4, with 9 bases in between. DNA of the CDR3: TGTGCCAGCAGGAACCGAGTCACTGAAGCTTTCTTT. It yields the protein CASRNRVTEAFF.

The sample holds one count of this clone. The genes are TRBV4-1 and TRBJ2-5, with TRBD1 matching 8 bases. CDR3 size: 14 residues. J lost 9 bases, V lost 4 bases, and 10 bases had no gene match. CDR1 is MGHRA and CDR2 is YSYEKL in the germline V gene. This CDR3 reads CASSPLTGAGAQYF. Written as DNA, the CDR3 is TGCGCCAGCAGCCCTCTGACAGGGGCTGGGGCCCAGTACTTC.

This chain joins TRBV28 and TRBJ2-2; TRBD1 agrees at 9 bases. This CDR3 has 17 residues. Per the germline V gene, CDR1 is MDHEN and CDR2 is SYDVKM. The V segment lost 7 bases and the J segment 6 bases; nucleotides outside the gene matches: 15. CDR3 residues: CASNIIRGGDRAGELFF. In DNA, the CDR3 is TGTGCCAGCAACATTATCCGGGGAGGGGACAGGGCCGGGGAGCTGTTTTTT.

The sample holds a few counts of this clone. The V call is TRBV29-1, the J call TRBJ2-1; D call uncertain. V was pared by 6 bases and J by 7 bases, with 13 bases between. The germline V gene has CDR1 SQVTM and CDR2 ANQGSEA. The CDR3 sequence is 12 residues long. The CDR3 DNA reads as TGCAGCGTGAGCCCCGCCCGTAATGAGCAGTTCTTC. Its protein product is CSVSPARNEQFF.